The 30 T cell receptor beta chains in this list originate from one sample, sequenced in a study of response to subunit inactivated influenza vaccine. TCRdb reanalysed the RT-PCR reads using MiXCR and keeps one entry per CDR3 protein. The data contain about 520,000 distinct CDR3 sequences, about 25% of them singletons. The sequencing here drew on CD4+ T cells sorted from PBMCs, taken more than 4 days after vaccination. The origin of the receptors is a man aged 50 to 60 who received an inactivated influenza vaccine.

The V gene is TRBV2, the J gene TRBJ1-6, with TRBD1 matching over 7 bases. Germline CDR1 is SNHLY and CDR2 is FYNNEI. The CDR3 length is 13 residues. After removal of 8 bases from V and 9 bases from J, the junction contained 7 bases not matched to a gene. The CDR3 DNA follows: TGTGCCAGCGGGAGCGACAGGGTTTCACCCCTCCACTTT. As protein: CASGSDRVSPLHF.

The chain combines TRBV6-2 or TRBV6-3 with TRBJ2-5, with 9 nucleotides matching TRBD1. Germline V gene data show CDR1 as MNHEY and CDR2 as SVGEGT. This CDR3 is built from 14 residues. V shed 8 bases, J shed 2 bases, and the junction held 6 bases outside the gene matches. The DNA of the CDR3 is TGTGCCAGCCACAGGGGGCGCGGGCAAGAGACCCAGTACTTC. It translates to CASHRGRGQETQYF.

This chain joins TRBV5-1 and TRBJ2-5; tentatively, D is TRBD1 or TRBD2 (6 bases each). V was trimmed by 4 bases and J by 5 bases, leaving 21 bases between them. The CDR3 covers 16 residues. Germline V CDR1 and CDR2: SGHRS, YFSETQ. This CDR3 is CASSPDWGGQRETQYF. The CDR3 DNA reads TGCGCCAGCAGCCCCGATTGGGGAGGACAGCGGGAGACCCAGTACTTC.

The chain couples TRBV10-3 to TRBJ2-3; possible D gene TRBD1, 6 bases. CDR3 length: 14 residues. In germline, CDR1 is ENHRY, CDR2 SYGVKD. Trimming removed 9 bases from V and 1 base from J, with 14 bases in between. The CDR3 DNA sequence: TGTGCCATTAACAGGGATGGTCGCACAGATACGCAGTATTTT. Protein product: CAINRDGRTDTQYF.

The gene calls are TRBV14 and TRBJ1-1; D call uncertain. Trimming removed 3 bases at V and 7 bases at J, with 12 bases between. The CDR3 has 13 residues. The germline gives CDR1 SGHDN, CDR2 FVKESK. As DNA, the CDR3 is TGTGCCAGCAGCCAGCCCGGACGGAATGAAGCTTTCTTT. Amino acid sequence: CASSQPGRNEAFF.

This clonotype was detected a few times. This rearrangement joins TRBV7-2 to TRBJ2-3; D is unclear. The CDR3 is made up of 14 amino acids. Trimming removed 7 bases at V and 0 bases at J, with 11 bases between. Germline CDR1 and CDR2: SGHTA and FQGNSA. The CDR3 reads CASTQYSSTDTQYF. Written as DNA, the CDR3 is TGTGCCAGCACCCAATACTCTAGCACAGATACGCAGTATTTT.

The V call is TRBV6-2 or TRBV6-3, the J call TRBJ2-4; D gene unclear. The CDR3 is made up of 13 amino acids. Germline V CDR1 and CDR2: MNHEY, SVGEGT. Between the trimmed V and J ends, which lost 6 bases and 0 bases, there was a span of 6 bases. DNA of the CDR3: TGTGCCAGCAGACGAATAGCCAAAAACATTCAGTACTTC. Amino acids: CASRRIAKNIQYF.

This clonotype occurred many times. V and J are TRBV6-1 and TRBJ1-6; 9 nucleotides agree with TRBD1. V shed 6 bases, J shed 9 bases, and the junction held 6 bases outside the gene matches. The germline gives CDR1 MNHNS, CDR2 SASEGT. CDR3 length: 14 residues. As DNA, the CDR3 is TGTGCCAGCAGGGGACAGGGTGGGGGTTCACCCCTCCACTTT. Amino acids: CASRGQGGGSPLHF.

A few counts support this clonotype. The gene calls are TRBV10-3 and TRBJ2-2, with TRBD1 identical over 10 bases. J was trimmed by 4 bases and V by 6 bases; bases with no gene match: 5. This CDR3 is 15 amino acids long. The germline V gene encodes CDR1 ENHRY and CDR2 SYGVKD. The CDR3 sequence: CAISPGTGVTGELFF. The CDR3 nucleotides are TGTGCCATCAGCCCCGGGACAGGGGTCACCGGGGAGCTGTTTTTT.

The chain is built from TRBV7-2 and TRBJ2-3; D not resolved. The length of the CDR3 is 15 residues. The germline CDR1 and CDR2 sequences are SGHTA and FQGNSA. Trimming took 4 bases from V and 1 from J, leaving 12 bases between them. This chain's CDR3 is CASSSPTVGTDTQYF. The DNA of the CDR3 is TGTGCCAGCAGCTCCCCTACAGTAGGCACAGATACGCAGTATTTT. Based on the CDR3 plus reference TRBV7-2 and TRBJ2-3, the full variable domain is GAGVSQSPSNKVTEKGKDVELRCDPISGHTALYWYRQSLGQGLEFLIYFQGNSAPDKSGLPSDRFSAERTGGSVSTLTIQRTQQEDSAVYLCASSSPTVGTDTQYFGPGTRLTVL.

The chain couples TRBV5-5 to TRBJ2-1; D possibly matches TRBD1 or TRBD2 (5 bases each). CDR3 length: 12 amino acids. Germline lookup yields CDR1 SGHKS and CDR2 YYEKEE (reference sequence). The V gene lost 3 bases and the J gene lost 9 bases, with 10 bases spanning the gap. The CDR3 DNA reads TGTGCCAGCAGCTCCCCTGGGGGTGAGCAGTTCTTC. This sequence encodes CASSSPGGEQFF. The variable domain in full, completed from reference TRBV5-5 and TRBJ2-1, reads DAGVTQSPTHLIKTRGQQVTLRCSPISGHKSVSWYQQVLGQGPQFIFQYYEKEERGRGNFPDRFSARQFPNYSSELNVNALLLGDSALYLCASSSPGGEQFFGPGTRLTVL.

This clonotype has ten or more counts. The chain employs TRBV3-1 and TRBJ1-1; 8 nucleotides line up with TRBD1. Trimming removed 3 bases from V and 10 bases from J; junction bases left unmatched: 10. This CDR3 is 14 amino acids long. The germline gives CDR1 LGHDT, CDR2 YNNKEL (reference sequence). CDR3 sequence (DNA): TGTGCCAGCAGCCACAGGGACAGGCCGAGGAGAGCTTTCTTT. This translates into CASSHRDRPRRAFF.

This clonotype showed up just a few times. The V and J genes are TRBV29-1 and TRBJ2-7; D tentatively reads TRBD1 or TRBD2 (5 bases each). CDR1 SQVTM and CDR2 ANQGSEA come from the germline V gene. CDR3 length: 12 residues. Trimming took off 8 bases at V and 5 bases at J, with 16 bases between the two ends. CDR3 coding DNA: TGCAGCTTTAGAGGGACGTTAAACGAGCAGTACTTC. Amino acid sequence: CSFRGTLNEQYF.

This chain links TRBV5-1 with TRBJ2-2, with 11 positions matching TRBD2. This CDR3 spans 19 amino acids. Trimming at V came to 2 bases and at J to 0 bases, leaving 9 bases not matched to a gene. Per germline, CDR1 SGHRS and CDR2 YFSETQ. The CDR3 loop is CASSFTGTSGFANTGELFF. CDR3 DNA sequence: TGCGCCAGCAGCTTTACCGGGACTAGCGGCTTCGCGAACACCGGGGAGCTGTTTTTT.

The genes are TRBV3-1 and TRBJ2-5; 9 nucleotides agree with TRBD2. CDR1 is LGHDT and CDR2 is YNNKEL in the germline V gene (reference sequence). The V and J ends lost 7 bases and 5 bases, in that order; junction bases with no gene match: 17. The CDR3 length is 17 residues. CDR3 in DNA: TGTGCCAGCACTTCAAGCAGTGGCGGGGGGGCGGGGGAGACCCAGTACTTC. This sequence encodes CASTSSSGGGAGETQYF.

This chain connects TRBV6-1 to TRBJ1-5; a weak D match, TRBD1 (6 bases). Germline V gene lookup returns CDR1 MNHNS and CDR2 SASEGT. The length of the CDR3 is 15 residues. Trimming took 2 bases from V and 0 from J, leaving 8 bases between them. CDR3 nucleotide sequence: TGTGCCAGCAGTGAATGGGGGGCTAGCAATCAGCCCCAGCATTTT. Translation: CASSEWGASNQPQHF.

This clonotype turned up a few times. J is TRBJ2-3 and V is TRBV11-2; D is possibly TRBD2 (5 bases). The germline gives CDR1 SGHAT, CDR2 FQNNGV. Trimming took 0 bases from V and 4 from J, leaving 8 bases between them. CDR3 length equals 14 residues. CDR3 residues: CASSLEPGADTQYF. The CDR3 nucleotides are TGTGCCAGCAGCTTAGAACCCGGGGCAGATACGCAGTATTTT.

The rearrangement uses TRBV5-5 and TRBJ2-5; D unresolved. From germline, CDR1 is SGHKS and CDR2 YYEKEE (reference sequence). V was clipped by 0 bases and J by 5 bases, with 14 bases between them. This CDR3 is built from 15 residues. CDR3 amino acids: CASSLAGQSGETQYF. Written as DNA, the CDR3 is TGTGCCAGCAGCTTGGCCGGGCAGTCCGGGGAGACCCAGTACTTC.

V gene TRBV4-2 combines with J gene TRBJ2-3; no definite D call. Trimming stripped 0 bases from V and 2 bases from J, with 9 bases between. This CDR3 has 15 amino acids. CDR1 is LGHNA and CDR2 is YNFKEQ in the germline V gene. Written as DNA, the CDR3 is TGTGCCAGCAGCCAAGATATGTCAAACACAGATACGCAGTATTTT. Its translation: CASSQDMSNTDTQYF.

V is TRBV7-2 and J is TRBJ2-7; the match to TRBD2 covers 10 bases. The V segment lost 5 bases and the J segment 6 bases; nucleotides outside the gene matches: 10. Germline V gene lookup returns CDR1 SGHTA and CDR2 FQGNSA. CDR3 size: 15 residues. The DNA of the CDR3 is TGTGCCAGCAGCCTCGGACTAGCGGTTGGAACCGAGCAGTACTTC. It translates to CASSLGLAVGTEQYF. The complete variable domain, with remaining parts taken from reference TRBV7-2 and TRBJ2-7, reads GAGVSQSPSNKVTEKGKDVELRCDPISGHTALYWYRQSLGQGLEFLIYFQGNSAPDKSGLPSDRFSAERTGGSVSTLTIQRTQQEDSAVYLCASSLGLAVGTEQYFGPGTRLTVT.

This clonotype was seen a handful of times. The gene calls are TRBV6-5 and TRBJ1-2, with 11 bases aligning to TRBD1. The CDR3 sequence is 15 residues long. Germline loops: CDR1 MNHEY, CDR2 SVGAGI. J gave up 6 bases and V 5 bases, and 8 bases lay outside the gene matches. CDR3 protein: CASSNSGQGGHGYTF. In DNA, the CDR3 is TGTGCCAGCAGTAATTCGGGACAGGGGGGTCATGGCTACACCTTC.

The chain uses TRBV27 and TRBJ2-7; weak D call: TRBD1 (5 bases). Germline lookup yields CDR1 MNHEY and CDR2 SMNVEV (reference sequence). The CDR3 loop spans 14 amino acids. Trimming cost V 10 bases and J 3 bases, with 19 bases left between them. CDR3 in amino acids: CATSRGGARYEQYF. For the CDR3, the DNA is TGTGCCACCTCTAGGGGCGGAGCCCGCTACGAGCAGTACTTC.

V is TRBV2 and J is TRBJ2-5; D may be TRBD1 (5 bases). CDR3 length: 13 amino acids. Trimming shortened V by 7 bases and J by 1 base, and 10 bases separated the two germline ends. Germline CDR1 reads SNHLY; CDR2 reads FYNNEI. The CDR3 nucleotides read TGTGCCAGCAAGGTTACAGGCCAAGAGACCCAGTACTTC. This translates into CASKVTGQETQYF.

This chain connects TRBV20-1 to TRBJ1-3; D may be TRBD1 (6 bases). Trimming stripped 5 bases from V and 0 bases from J, with 11 bases between. The germline V gene encodes CDR1 DFQATT and CDR2 SNEGSKA (reference sequence). The CDR3 loop spans 14 amino acids. The DNA for the CDR3 is TGCAGTGCTGAGGACAGTCCCTCTGGAAACACCATATATTTT. It is translated as CSAEDSPSGNTIYF.

This clonotype turned up a few times. The chain recombines TRBV6-6 with TRBJ2-5, with 8 bases aligning to TRBD2. The V gene's germline CDR1 is MNHNY and CDR2 SVGAGI (reference sequence). This CDR3 spans 14 amino acids. J was trimmed by 4 bases and V by 0 bases; bases with no gene match: 1. The CDR3 nucleotides read TGTGCCAGCAGTTACTCGCTAGCGGGAGAGACCCAGTACTTC. Amino acids: CASSYSLAGETQYF.

The chain is built from TRBV12-3 or TRBV12-4 and TRBJ2-1, with D unclear. The CDR3 has 15 amino acids. Trimming removed 3 bases from V and 0 bases from J, with 9 bases in between. The CDR3 nucleotides are TGTGCCAGCAGTTTCTGGGCCCTCTCCTACAATGAGCAGTTCTTC. The encoded protein is CASSFWALSYNEQFF.

The V call is TRBV18, the J call TRBJ2-7, with a weak D call TRBD1 (7 bases). Trimming cost V 1 base and J 7 bases, with 14 bases left between them. This CDR3 spans 14 amino acids. From germline, CDR1 is KGHSH and CDR2 LQKENI. DNA of the CDR3: TGTGCCAGCTCACCACGGAGGGGGCAGGAGGAGCAGTACTTC. Translated: CASSPRRGQEEQYF.

The rearrangement uses TRBV9 and TRBJ2-4; TRBD1 might be the D (6 bases). The length of the CDR3 is 14 residues. V dropped 0 bases and J dropped 6 bases, with 10 bases sitting between them. Germline V lookup: CDR1 SGDLS, CDR2 YYNGEE. This CDR3 reads CASSVVQGSNIQYF. CDR3 DNA sequence: TGTGCCAGCAGCGTAGTACAGGGTTCAAACATTCAGTACTTC. The entire variable domain, with the rest obtained from reference TRBV9 and TRBJ2-4, is as follows: DSGVTQTPKHLITATGQRVTLRCSPRSGDLSVYWYQQSLDQGLQFLIQYYNGEERAKGNILERFSAQQFPDLHSELNLSSLELGDSALYFCASSVVQGSNIQYFGAGTRLSVL.

This clonotype turned up a few times. The chain uses TRBV9 and TRBJ1-1; no clear D gene. V was pared by 0 bases and J by 1 base, with 10 bases between. The CDR3 loop spans 15 amino acids. Germline lookup yields CDR1 SGDLS and CDR2 YYNGEE. The CDR3 sequence: CASSVEDQRNTEAFF. In DNA, the CDR3 is TGTGCCAGCAGCGTAGAAGATCAAAGGAACACTGAAGCTTTCTTT.

V usage is TRBV20-1 and J usage is TRBJ2-7; D is possibly TRBD2 (5 bases). The V and J ends lost 4 bases and 3 bases respectively, with 13 bases between them. The CDR3 covers 13 residues. Germline CDR1 DFQATT, CDR2 SNEGSKA (reference sequence). The CDR3 DNA is TGCAGTGCTACCTCACTAGACTACTACGAGCAGTACTTC. Translating it yields CSATSLDYYEQYF.